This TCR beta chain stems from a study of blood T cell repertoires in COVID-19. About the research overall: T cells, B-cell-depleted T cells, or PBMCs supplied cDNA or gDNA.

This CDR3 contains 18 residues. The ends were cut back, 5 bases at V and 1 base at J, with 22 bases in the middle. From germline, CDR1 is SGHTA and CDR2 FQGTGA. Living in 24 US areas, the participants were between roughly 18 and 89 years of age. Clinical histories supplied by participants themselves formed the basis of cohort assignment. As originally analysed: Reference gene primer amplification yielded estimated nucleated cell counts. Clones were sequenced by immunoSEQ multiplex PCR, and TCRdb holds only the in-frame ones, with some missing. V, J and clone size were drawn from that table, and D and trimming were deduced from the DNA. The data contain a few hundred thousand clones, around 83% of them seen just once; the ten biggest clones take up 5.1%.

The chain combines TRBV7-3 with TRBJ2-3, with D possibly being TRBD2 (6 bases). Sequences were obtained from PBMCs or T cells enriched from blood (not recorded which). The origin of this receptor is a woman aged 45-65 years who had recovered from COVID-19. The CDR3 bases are TGTGCCAGCAGCCCTAAAACGAGACTAGGCAGGGGCACAGATACGCAGTATTTT. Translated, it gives CASSPKTRLGRGTDTQYF.